This is a list of T cell receptor beta chains from one sample in a study of cytomegalovirus exposure and HLA in healthy donors. The assay was immunoSEQ multiplex PCR, and TCRdb's table has in-frame clones only and misses some. The table has some 48,000 clones, over 85% seen once. Sequenced material: PBMCs. All receptors derive from a woman younger than 30 in good health and CMV-seropositive. The CDR3 runs from the conserved cysteine through the conserved F or W. A D gene is named only where the DNA matches it firmly. Clone size is not always given. Where it is, it says once, few, many or a class for expanded clones.

d_call	v_call	clone_size	j_call	cdr3_nt	cdr3_aa
.	TRBV19	.	TRBJ2-3	TGTGCCAGTAGATTAAGAGGTGATTCGTATACGCAGTATTTT	CASRLRGDSYTQYF
.	TRBV5-1	.	TRBJ2-7	TGCGCCAGCAGCTTCTCCGGGAGCGCCTACGAGCAGTACTTC	CASSFSGSAYEQYF
.	TRBV19	.	TRBJ1-2	TGTGCCAGTAGTATAGTTGGGGGCGTGGAGATCTATGGCTACACCTTC	CASSIVGGVEIYGYTF
TRBD1	TRBV7-9	.	TRBJ2-5	TGTGCCAGCAGCTCAAACCCCGGGACAGGGAGAGAGACCCAGTACTTC	CASSSNPGTGRETQYF
.	TRBV29-1	.	TRBJ2-7	TGCAGCGTTCATACGGGGTACAGCGGCGAGCAGTACTTC	CSVHTGYSGEQYF
TRBD1	TRBV27	.	TRBJ1-6	TGTGCCAGCACCTTCGGACAGGGGGCTATTAATTCACCCCTCCACTTT	CASTFGQGAINSPLHF
.	TRBV6-1	.	TRBJ1-6	TGTGCCAGCAGTGAACCGGCGGGCAGGGGATCACCCCTCCACTTT	CASSEPAGRGSPLHF
TRBD2	TRBV9	.	TRBJ2-3	TGTGCCAGCAGCGTGCGACTAGCGGGAGGGCTAGATACGCAGTATTTT	CASSVRLAGGLDTQYF
.	TRBV27	once	TRBJ2-7	TGTGCCAGCAGTTCCGCAGGGCCGGCGCTCTCCTACGAGCAGTACTTC	CASSSAGPALSYEQYF
.	TRBV30	.	TRBJ1-2	TGTGCCTGGAGTGGGCATCTGGCTAACTATGGCTACACCTTC	CAWSGHLANYGYTF
.	TRBV9	few	TRBJ2-3	TGTGCCAGCAGCGTAGTAGTAGCTTTGACTAGCACAGATACGCAGTATTTT	CASSVVVALTSTDTQYF
TRBD1	TRBV19	.	TRBJ1-5	TGTGCCAGTAGTACGACAGGGGTGGGTCAGCCCCAGCATTTT	CASSTTGVGQPQHF
.	TRBV18	once	TRBJ2-1	TGTGCCAGCTCACCTAGCGGAGCTGGGTTATACAATGAGCAGTTCTTC	CASSPSGAGLYNEQFF
TRBD1	TRBV28	.	TRBJ1-3	TGTGCCAGCTCCCGGCCACAGGGGGCTGGGGATAACACCATATATTTT	CASSRPQGAGDNTIYF
TRBD1	TRBV19	.	TRBJ1-3	TGTGCCAGTAGTACAGGGGGCTCTGGAAACACCATATATTTT	CASSTGGSGNTIYF
TRBD1	TRBV7-2	.	TRBJ2-7	TGTGCCAGCAGCTTAAGGACAGGGGGAGCCTACGAGCAGTACTTC	CASSLRTGGAYEQYF
.	TRBV28	.	TRBJ2-7	TGTGCCAGCGGGGCTTCGCACAGCCCCTACGAGCAGTACTTC	CASGASHSPYEQYF
TRBD1	TRBV9	once	TRBJ2-7	TGTGCCAGCAGCCCCCGACAGGGCTCCTACGAGCAGTACTTC	CASSPRQGSYEQYF
.	TRBV7-9	.	TRBJ1-6	TGTGCCAGCAGCTTAACACGCGGTTCACCCCTCCACTTT	CASSLTRGSPLHF
.	TRBV4-2	few	TRBJ1-5	TGTGCCAGCAGCCAAGAGCAGAATCAGCCCCAGCATTTT	CASSQEQNQPQHF
.	TRBV6-6	once	TRBJ2-1	TGTGCCAGCAGTTACGCGGGACAGAACAATGAGCAGTTCTTC	CASSYAGQNNEQFF
.	TRBV2	.	TRBJ2-2	TGTGCCAGCAGGTCTTATAACACCGGGGAGCTGTTTTTT	CASRSYNTGELFF
TRBD2	TRBV5-1	.	TRBJ2-1	TGCGCCAGCAGCATCGCGACTAGCGGGACATACAATGAGCAGTTCTTC	CASSIATSGTYNEQFF
TRBD1	TRBV28	.	TRBJ2-7	TGTGCCAGCAGTTCGGGACAGGGTCCCTACGAGCAGTACTTC	CASSSGQGPYEQYF
TRBD1	TRBV5-4	.	TRBJ2-1	TGTGCCAGCAGCCCAGGGGACAGGGGGGCCCTTAATGAGCAGTTCTTC	CASSPGDRGALNEQFF
TRBD1	TRBV5-1	.	TRBJ1-1	TGCGCCAGCAGCTTGGGCAGGGGGCAGGGGCGTAGCACTGAAGCTTTCTTT	CASSLGRGQGRSTEAFF
.	TRBV5-5	.	TRBJ2-3	TGTGCCAGCAGCTCCCGGGATAGCACGTTCCGCACAGATACGCAGTATTTT	CASSSRDSTFRTDTQYF
TRBD2	TRBV7-2	once	TRBJ2-1	TGTGCCAGCAGCTTGGAAATAGCGGGTGGTGAGCAGTTCTTC	CASSLEIAGGEQFF
.	TRBV23-1	.	TRBJ1-4	TGCGCCAGAGTACCATCATCATCGGACACCAATGAAAAACTGTTTTTT	CARVPSSSDTNEKLFF
.	TRBV13	.	TRBJ2-1	TGTGCCAGCAGCTCGGAGACAACGGAGGGGATTTCGGATGAGCAGTTCTTC	CASSSETTEGISDEQFF
.	TRBV5-5	.	TRBJ2-7	TGTGCCAGCAGCTTATTCTTTTACGAGCAGTACTTC	CASSLFFYEQYF
.	TRBV7-9	once	TRBJ2-1	TGTGCCAGCACCCCTCGAGAGGAGCAGTTCTTC	CASTPREEQFF
TRBD1	TRBV27	.	TRBJ2-2	TGTGCCAGCAGTTCTTTAACCGGGACAGGGATCACCGGGGAGCTGTTTTTT	CASSSLTGTGITGELFF
.	TRBV5-1	.	TRBJ1-1	TGCGCCAGCAGCTTGGCCGGGGGGCGCGGTTACACTGAAGCTTTCTTT	CASSLAGGRGYTEAFF
TRBD1	TRBV19	once	TRBJ1-5	TGTGCCAGTAGTATCAGGGGGACAGGGGATCAGCCCCAGCATTTT	CASSIRGTGDQPQHF
.	TRBV14	few	TRBJ2-1	TGTGCCAGCAGCCGCCGGGACAAAACCTACAATGAGCAGTTCTTC	CASSRRDKTYNEQFF
.	TRBV30	.	TRBJ1-3	TGTGCCTGGAGTGTACGAGCCTTTAGAAACACCATATATTTT	CAWSVRAFRNTIYF
.	TRBV5-6	.	TRBJ2-7	TGTGCCAGCAGCTTTGGGGGGGGCGGCGAGCAGTACTTC	CASSFGGGGEQYF
.	TRBV15	.	TRBJ2-1	TGTGCCACCAGCAGACTAAAAAACAATGAGCAGTTCTTC	CATSRLKNNEQFF
.	TRBV6-1	.	TRBJ1-5	TGTGCCAGCAGTGAAGGAGGTGAAAATCAGCCCCAGCATTTT	CASSEGGENQPQHF
.	TRBV28	.	TRBJ1-5	TGTGCCAGCAGGAATAGCATGTATAATCAGCCCCAGCATTTT	CASRNSMYNQPQHF
.	TRBV5-1	.	TRBJ1-3	TGCGCCAGCAGCTTAGGAACAGGCCACTCCTCTGGAAACACCATATATTTT	CASSLGTGHSSGNTIYF
TRBD2	TRBV9	once	TRBJ2-4	TGTGCCAGCAGCGTCTTGGCGGGAGGGGCCAAAAACATTCAGTACTTC	CASSVLAGGAKNIQYF
.	TRBV11-3	.	TRBJ2-7	TGTGCCAGCAGCTTAATGGGGCGAGGGGGCTACGAGCAGTACTTC	CASSLMGRGGYEQYF
TRBD1	TRBV29-1	.	TRBJ2-1	TGCAGCGTTGATCCCGGACAGGGGGACAATGAGCAGTTCTTC	CSVDPGQGDNEQFF
TRBD2	TRBV13	once	TRBJ2-1	TGTGCCAGCAGCTTTTCGGGAGGTTACAATGAGCAGTTCTTC	CASSFSGGYNEQFF
.	TRBV6-5	.	TRBJ1-1	TGTGCCATACAAAACAGGGCGGGGAACACTGAAGCTTTCTTT	CAIQNRAGNTEAFF
.	TRBV2	.	TRBJ2-7	TGTGCCAGCAGTCGGGGTTCAAATGCCTACGAGCAGTACTTC	CASSRGSNAYEQYF
TRBD2	TRBV15	.	TRBJ2-2	TGTGCCACCAGAGGACTAGCGGGAGTCACCGGGGAGCTGTTTTTT	CATRGLAGVTGELFF
.	TRBV28	.	TRBJ2-7	TGTGCCAGCAGTCCAAGAGACGGTCTAGGCTACGAGCAGTACTTC	CASSPRDGLGYEQYF
TRBD2	TRBV27	.	TRBJ2-7	TGTGCCAGCAGTTTATCGGGGACTAGCGGGTACGAGCAGTACTTC	CASSLSGTSGYEQYF